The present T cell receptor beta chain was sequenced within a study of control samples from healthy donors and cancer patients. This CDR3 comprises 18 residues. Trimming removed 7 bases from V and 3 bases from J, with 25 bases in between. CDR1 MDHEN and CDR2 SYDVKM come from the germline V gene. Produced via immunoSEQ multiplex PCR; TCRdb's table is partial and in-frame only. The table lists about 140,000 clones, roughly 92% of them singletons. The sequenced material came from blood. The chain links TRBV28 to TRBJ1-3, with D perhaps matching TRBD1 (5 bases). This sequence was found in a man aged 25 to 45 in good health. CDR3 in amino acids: CASTTRLTRGVRGNTIYF. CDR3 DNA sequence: TGTGCCAGCACCACAAGATTGACAAGGGGAGTTCGTGGAAACACCATATATTTT.